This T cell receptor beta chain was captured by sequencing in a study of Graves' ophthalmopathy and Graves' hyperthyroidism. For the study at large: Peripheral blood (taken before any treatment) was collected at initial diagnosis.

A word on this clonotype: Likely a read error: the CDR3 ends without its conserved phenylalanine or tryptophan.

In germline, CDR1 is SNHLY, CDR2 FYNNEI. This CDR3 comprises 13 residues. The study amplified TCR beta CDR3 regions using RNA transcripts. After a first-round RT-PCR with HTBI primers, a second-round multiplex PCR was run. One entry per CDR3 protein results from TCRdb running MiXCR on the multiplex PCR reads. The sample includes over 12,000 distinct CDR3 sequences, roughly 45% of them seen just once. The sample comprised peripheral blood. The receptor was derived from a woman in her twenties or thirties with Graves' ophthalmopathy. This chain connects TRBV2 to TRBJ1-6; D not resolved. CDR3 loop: CASRGEGNSPLHC. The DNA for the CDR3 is TGTGCCAGCCGCGGGGAGGGTAATTCGCCCCTCCACTGT.